The TCR beta chain under discussion was sequenced for a study of T cell responses to AZD1222 COVID-19 vaccine. Overall study findings and caveats: As reported, nearly half of all spike-specific TCRs target variant regions that are unmutated. Repertoire sampling was restricted to post-peak T cell response timepoints. Clonal diversity was possibly underestimated, and white British individuals and females predominated among donors.

CDR3 length: 17 residues. Germline CDR1 is SGHVS and CDR2 is FQNEAQ. J lost 0 bases, V lost 5 bases, and 12 bases had no gene match. Of note for this clone: The target antigen is unknown.

Sequencing was performed with immunoSEQ multiplex PCR; in TCRdb, only in-frame clones are kept and a portion is missing. This repertoire shows under 90,000 clones, 80% to 90% found once; its top ten account for about 10%. This receptor was taken from an adult who received the AZD1222 COVID-19 vaccine. The starting material was peripheral blood, obtained 28 days after the second AZD1222 dose. The V gene is TRBV7-8, the J gene TRBJ1-1; TRBD1 agrees at 7 bases. DNA of the CDR3: TGTGCCAGCAGCCCAGGGGGTATAGGTGCCCTGAACACTGAAGCTTTCTTT. Protein: CASSPGGIGALNTEAFF.